This TCR beta chain derives from a study of cytomegalovirus exposure and HLA in healthy donors. Study conclusions and caveats: A few of the chains that were CMV-associated were confirmed in vitro to be specific for CMV antigens. Roughly uniform sequencing depth across donors was assumed, possibly incorrectly.

Points on this clone: Antigen unknown.

This PCR relied on a set of 60 Vbeta primers and 13 Jbeta primers. Generated by immunoSEQ multiplex PCR, the TCRdb table keeps only in-frame clones and is missing some. The sample holds more than 85,000 clones, approximately 80% seen once. The TCR sequence derives from a man under 40 in good health and CMV-seronegative. Sequenced sample: PBMCs.

In DNA form, the CDR3 reads TGTGCCAGCACGACGCTAGCGGGATCGTCCTACGAGCAGTACTTC. This gives the protein CASTTLAGSSYEQYF. This rearrangement joins TRBV11-2 to TRBJ2-7, with TRBD2 matching 9 bases. CDR1 and CDR2 from the germline V gene are SGHAT and FQNNGV. Unmatched junction bases numbered 8, after V lost 7 bases and J lost 1 base. The CDR3 runs to 15 residues.